The clone carrying this T cell receptor (beta chain) was detected a few times. The sample is drawn from a study of blood T cell repertoires in COVID-19. Repertoires were generated with immunoSEQ multiplex PCR, while TCRdb's copy carries only in-frame clones and drops some. The profile shows over 35,000 clones, just over 85% of them singletons. CDR3 length equals 13 residues. The V and J ends lost 2 bases and 3 bases respectively, with 8 bases between them. In germline, CDR1 is LGHNA, CDR2 YNFKEQ. This receptor was taken from a man between 60 and 70 years old with active COVID-19. The chain combines TRBV4-2 with TRBJ2-7; tentatively, D is TRBD1 (5 bases). Sequencing was carried out using peripheral blood. The CDR3 loop is CASSQQGNYEQYF. CDR3 bases: TGTGCCAGCAGCCAACAGGGAAACTACGAGCAGTACTTC.